The entry that follows covers one T cell receptor (beta chain) sequence. The data stem from a study of blood T cell repertoires in COVID-19. The wider study: Samples taken during acute and convalescent COVID-19 were collected in the United States, Italy and Spain. The cDNA or gDNA used as material had been derived from T cells, B-cell-depleted T cells, or PBMCs.

As processed by the authors: Amplified reference gene primers provided the basis for estimating nucleated cell counts. Only in-frame clones appear in the TCRdb table, and some are missing; sequencing was by immunoSEQ multiplex PCR. V, J and clone size derive from that table, while D and trimming were established from the DNA sequence. The sample has about 58,000 clones; roughly 90% are singletons. The length of the CDR3 is 16 residues. V lost 2 bases to trimming and J lost 0 bases, with 13 bases between them. CDR1 SGDLS and CDR2 YYNGEE come from the germline V gene. This TCR derives from a woman in her sixties with active COVID-19. The sample taken for sequencing was peripheral blood. This chain connects TRBV9 to TRBJ2-3; TRBD2 is a possible D gene (5 bases). This chain's CDR3 is CASSVTNGLSTDTQYF. In nucleotides, the CDR3 is TGTGCCAGCAGCGTGACTAACGGGTTGAGCACAGATACGCAGTATTTT.